The T cell receptor beta chain described here comes from a study of quantifying T cell responses using KT2 cells. The wider study: cDNA was made from DNase-treated RNA using alpha and beta constant primers.

V dropped 6 bases and J dropped 5 bases, with 16 bases sitting between them. CDR3 size: 15 residues. This clonotype came up many times. Its antigen is as yet unknown. An oligo carrying a UMI was ligated to the cDNA 3' end. The first PCR ran 3 to 5 cycles with an equimolar RC1.1 and RC1.2 beta primer mix. From the second PCR onward, TCR alpha and beta chains were processed separately. TCRdb reprocessed the UMI-ligation and nested PCR reads with MiXCR, giving one entry per CDR3 protein. Among tens of thousands of distinct CDR3 sequences, approximately 13% were seen once, and the ten largest hold 9.4%. Study findings and constraints: Counts of KT2 alpha and beta sequences rose linearly with the number of KT2 cells added. Detection of KT2 sequences held at the lowest tested level, about one cell per 100,000 PBMC.

The sequencing input was PBMCs spiked with cells of the T cell clone KT2. This sequence was found in a human donor. This chain links TRBV12-3 or TRBV12-4 with TRBJ2-2; tentative D call: TRBD1 (6 bases). The CDR3 reads CASSPLGARTGELFF. In nucleotides, the CDR3 is TGTGCCAGCAGCCCTCTGGGGGCGCGGACCGGGGAGCTGTTTTTT.